One and the same sample provided the 20 T cell receptor beta chains below, sequenced in a study of T-cell memory formation after mild COVID-19 (dated by TCRdb to the early 2020s). Library preparation used 5' RACE. Sequencer: Illumina NovaSeq 6000. The public sequencing data were trimmed at Q25 with fastp and processed into clonotypes with MiXCR by TCRdb, which kept only in-frame beta chains. A single entry per CDR3 protein holds the most common genes and DNA from its merged rows. The sample table contains 250,000 to 300,000 distinct CDR3 sequences; only one count was recorded for 15% to 20% of them. The ten largest clones capture 22% of the sample. Sequenced input: PBMCs or a T cell subset sorted from them (not recorded which). These receptors were collected from a man between 18 and 35 years old who had mild COVID-19 (a few samples of this study predate the infection). The sample titles of this study are shuffled in the database, so cell type and time point are left out; the donor was told from shared clones.

V and J are TRBV24-1 and TRBJ2-4, with 9 positions matching TRBD1. The CDR3 length is 17 residues. Germline V gene data show CDR1 as KGHDR and CDR2 as SFDVKD. The J segment lost 2 bases and the V segment lost 0 bases, leaving 4 bases of the junction unmatched. CDR3 sequence (DNA): TGTGCCACCAGTGATTTGTCAAACAGGGGGCCCAAAAACATTCAGTACTTC. The encoded protein is CATSDLSNRGPKNIQYF.

In its sample, this clonotype was seen a few times. The chain joins TRBV6-4 to TRBJ2-3; D is perhaps TRBD2 (7 bases). This CDR3 is 16 amino acids long. Germline CDR1 is MRHNA and CDR2 is SNTAGT. Trimming cost V 0 bases and J 2 bases, with 12 bases left between them. CDR3 in DNA: TGTGCCAGCAGTGACTCCGCGGGGGCCCCCACAGATACGCAGTATTTT. Its protein product is CASSDSAGAPTDTQYF.

The chain carries TRBV7-8 and TRBJ2-4; 7 bases fit TRBD1. There are 14 residues in the CDR3. V lost 5 bases to trimming and J lost 4 bases; unmatched junction nucleotides: 5. From germline, CDR1 is SGHVS and CDR2 FQNEAQ. CDR3 region: CASSQGTAKNIQYF. The DNA of the CDR3 is TGTGCCAGCAGCCAAGGGACAGCTAAAAACATTCAGTACTTC.

This clonotype has a handful of counts. J is TRBJ2-5 and V is TRBV29-1, with D possibly being TRBD2 (5 bases). This CDR3 is 12 amino acids long. Per the germline V gene, CDR1 is SQVTM and CDR2 is ANQGSEA. V gave up 4 bases and J gave up 5 bases, with 11 bases separating them. The CDR3 here is CSVGRLRETQYF. In DNA, the CDR3 is TGCAGCGTTGGGAGGCTCAGGGAGACCCAGTACTTC. The entire variable domain, with the rest obtained from reference TRBV29-1 and TRBJ2-5, is as follows: SAVISQKPSRDICQRGTSLTIQCQVDSQVTMMFWYRQQPGQSLTLIATANQGSEATYESGFVIDKFPISRPNLTFSTLTVSNMSPEDSSIYLCSVGRLRETQYFGPGTRLLVL.

Here the CDR3 reads CASIKQGLGAFF. CDR3 sequence (DNA): TGTGCCAGCATCAAACAAGGTCTTGGAGCTTTCTTT. The chain has TRBV7-2 and TRBJ1-1; D gene uncertain. V dropped 7 bases and J dropped 10 bases, with 16 bases sitting between them. This CDR3 region has 12 residues. The V gene's germline CDR1 is SGHTA and CDR2 FQGNSA.

This clonotype was found a few times. The rearrangement links TRBV20-1 to TRBJ2-5; 8 positions agree with TRBD1. Germline values: CDR1 DFQATT, CDR2 SNEGSKA (reference sequence). V shed 6 bases, J shed 5 bases, and the junction held 14 bases outside the gene matches. The CDR3 sequence is 15 residues long. CDR3 nucleotides: TGCAGTGCCACACCCGGGACAGGCGTTGGGGAGACCCAGTACTTC. Translated: CSATPGTGVGETQYF.

This clonotype appeared a few times. The chain recombines TRBV7-6 with TRBJ2-1; unclear D gene. V lost 1 base and J 2 bases, leaving 9 bases between the germline ends. This CDR3 comprises 15 residues. Per the germline V gene, CDR1 is SGHVS and CDR2 is FNYEAQ. CDR3 region: CASSLGRMTYNEQFF. DNA for the CDR3: TGTGCCAGCAGCTTAGGCAGGATGACCTACAATGAGCAGTTCTTC.

The genes are TRBV12-3 or TRBV12-4 and TRBJ1-2; possible D gene TRBD1, 5 bases. Trimming left V 5 bases short and J 1 base short, with 11 bases between. The CDR3 has 14 residues. As DNA, the CDR3 is TGTGCCAGCAGTCTGGGACCGTTTAACTATGGCTACACCTTC. The encoded protein is CASSLGPFNYGYTF.

In this sample, this clonotype turned up many times. The chain has TRBV7-2 and TRBJ2-3; D is perhaps TRBD1 or TRBD2 (5 bases each). The germline V gene has CDR1 SGHTA and CDR2 FQGNSA. With 8 bases removed from V and 0 bases from J, the gap between germline ends came to 12 bases. The CDR3 covers 14 residues. The CDR3 DNA is TGTGCCAGCCTCCAGGGAGCTAGCACAGATACGCAGTATTTT. The encoded protein is CASLQGASTDTQYF.

The rearrangement uses TRBV6-5 and TRBJ1-1, with a possible D match to TRBD1 (5 bases). V was pared by 11 bases and J by 3 bases, with 19 bases between. The V gene's germline CDR1 is MNHEY and CDR2 SVGAGI. The CDR3 totals 14 residues. CDR3 nucleotide sequence: TGTGCCGAGTATTACGGGGGGTGGGACACTGAAGCTTTCTTT. It codes for CAEYYGGWDTEAFF.

The CDR3 region has the DNA TGTGCCTGGAGGAGAGAAGCGGGACAGCCCCAGCATTTT. Its translation: CAWRREAGQPQHF. The chain couples TRBV30 to TRBJ1-5; D remains unclear. CDR1 GTSNPN and CDR2 SVGIG come from the germline V gene (reference sequence). V lost 3 bases to trimming and J lost 7 bases, with 13 bases between them. The CDR3 is 13 amino acids.

This clonotype came up many times. Here the CDR3 DNA reads TGTGCCACCAGTGAGCGGGGAGCCTACAATGAGCAGTTCTTC. This sequence encodes CATSERGAYNEQFF. The gene calls are TRBV24-1 and TRBJ2-1; D perhaps matches TRBD2 (6 bases). Germline assignment: CDR1 KGHDR and CDR2 SFDVKD. V was pared by 4 bases and J by 2 bases, with 8 bases between. The CDR3 covers 14 residues.

This clonotype was seen repeatedly, ten times or more. V is TRBV7-6 and J is TRBJ2-1, with unresolved D. V shed 5 bases and J shed 0 bases, with 11 bases lying between them. Germline CDR1 and CDR2: SGHVS and FNYEAQ. There are 15 residues in the CDR3. In nucleotides, the CDR3 is TGTGCCAGCAGCAGAACCCGGAGCTCCTACAATGAGCAGTTCTTC. Its translation is CASSRTRSSYNEQFF.

In the case of this clonotype: This may arise from a read error, as a much more abundant clone is one base away. As the CDR3 is not closed by the conserved phenylalanine or tryptophan, this likely results from a read error. No DNA is shown, since the ends of the CDR3 on it are uncertain; the CDR3 is the one TCRdb lists. The V and J genes are TRBV4-1 and TRBJ1-1; the D segment call TRBD1 is taken from the table without a DNA check. Both ends counted, the CDR3 spans 12 residues. CDR1 is MGHRA and CDR2 is YSYEKL in the germline V gene. The CDR3 region is CASSQGGVKPFL.

V is TRBV4-2 and J is TRBJ2-4; 10 nucleotides agree with TRBD2. The CDR3 is 17 residues long. CDR1 is LGHNA and CDR2 is YNFKEQ in the germline V gene. V trimming: 2 bases; J trimming: 1 base; junction bases outside the gene matches: 5. The CDR3 region has the DNA TGTGCCAGCAGCCAAACCGGGACTAGCGCTGCCAAAAACATTCAGTACTTC. Amino acids: CASSQTGTSAAKNIQYF.

The J gene is TRBJ2-2, the V gene TRBV4-3, with D perhaps TRBD1 (5 bases). Germline CDR1 and CDR2: LGHNA and YSLEER. V lost 1 base to trimming and J lost 1 base, with 10 bases between them. CDR3 length: 16 residues. The CDR3 loop reads CASSQGLTVNTGELFF. CDR3 DNA sequence: TGCGCCAGCAGCCAAGGGTTGACAGTGAACACCGGGGAGCTGTTTTTT.

The chain employs TRBV7-9 and TRBJ1-1, with D possibly being TRBD1 (6 bases). Germline loops: CDR1 SEHNR, CDR2 FQNEAQ (reference sequence). The CDR3 consists of 19 residues. The V gene lost 2 bases and the J gene lost 6 bases, with 28 bases spanning the gap. CDR3 residues: CASSLRGGGATGMMSEAFF. The DNA for the CDR3 is TGTGCCAGCAGCTTAAGAGGGGGAGGGGCGACCGGGATGATGTCTGAAGCTTTCTTT. The variable domain in full, with the rest retrieved from reference TRBV7-9 and TRBJ1-1, is DTGVSQNPRHKITKRGQNVTFRCDPISEHNRLYWYRQTLGQGPEFLTYFQNEAQLEKSRLLSDRFSAERPKGSFSTLEIQRTEQGDSAMYLCASSLRGGGATGMMSEAFFGQGTRLTVV.

This clonotype was picked up a small number of times. This chain links TRBV7-2 with TRBJ2-1; D is undetermined. V dropped 5 bases and J dropped 5 bases, with 4 bases sitting between them. This CDR3 spans 11 amino acids. Germline values: CDR1 SGHTA, CDR2 FQGNSA. The CDR3 reads CASSNHNEQFF. CDR3 sequence (DNA): TGTGCCAGCAGCAACCACAATGAGCAGTTCTTC.

This chain joins TRBV28 and TRBJ1-1, with a weak D call TRBD1 (5 bases). Germline CDR1 reads MDHEN; CDR2 reads SYDVKM. V was cut by 3 bases and J by 1 base, with 15 bases left in between. The CDR3 has 16 amino acids. The CDR3 region is CASSLSRTTGNTEAFF. The DNA of the CDR3 is TGTGCCAGCAGTTTGTCGCGTACCACAGGGAACACTGAAGCTTTCTTT.

This clonotype was seen only a few times. CDR3: CASGTVYEQYV. The CDR3 DNA sequence: TGTGCCAGCGGGACAGTCTACGAGCAGTACGTC. The chain has TRBV6-2 or TRBV6-3 and TRBJ2-7, with 7 bases matching TRBD1. This CDR3 contains 11 residues. V shed 8 bases, J shed 3 bases, and the junction held 1 base outside the gene matches. Germline V gene data show CDR1 as MNHEY and CDR2 as SVGEGT.